The 26 T cell receptor beta chains in this list originate from one sample, sequenced in a study of metastatic and nonmetastatic thyroid tumors. TCRdb used MiXCR to call clones anew from the PCR reads. The sample includes tens of thousands of clones, about 17% of them seen just once. All patients were untreated before thyroid surgery. Specimen: adjacent normal tissue. The receptors derive from a male donor with papillary thyroid cancer or a benign thyroid nodule (not recorded which). Some clones in this sample may be carry-over from other donors' samples.

Of note for this clone: A junction end diverges from the germline sequence, so it may reflect a read error. The V gene is TRBV28, the J gene TRBJ2-2; D possibly corresponds to TRBD2 (6 bases). The CDR3 contains 12 residues. Per the germline V gene, CDR1 is MDHEN and CDR2 is SYDVKM. CDR3 sequence reads: CVSRASTGGLFF. CDR3 bases: TGTGTCAGCAGGGCTAGTACCGGGGGGCTGTTTTTT.

By frequency in the sample, this clone is medium-sized. The chain carries TRBV6-6 and TRBJ2-7; 7 nucleotides line up with TRBD1. The V gene end was trimmed by 3 bases and the J gene end by 1 base; junction bases not matched to a gene: 6. There are 15 residues in the CDR3. The germline gives CDR1 MNHNY, CDR2 SVGAGI (reference sequence). The CDR3 loop reads CASSYSGRGSYEQYF. CDR3 sequence (DNA): TGTGCCAGCAGTTATTCCGGCAGGGGGTCCTACGAGCAGTACTTC.

This clone has a count of ten or more. This chain joins TRBV5-6 and TRBJ1-2, with D possibly being TRBD1 (5 bases). The CDR3 is 15 amino acids. Trimming cost V 4 bases and J 4 bases, with 17 bases left between them. Per the germline V gene, CDR1 is SGHDT and CDR2 is YYEEEE. CDR3 nucleotides: TGTGCCAGCAGCGCCGGGACTTATCCCTCCTATGGCTACACCTTC. This sequence encodes CASSAGTYPSYGYTF.

This clone was seen many times. V usage is TRBV9 and J usage is TRBJ2-7; 8 bases align to TRBD1. CDR3 size: 16 residues. V trimming: 4 bases; J trimming: 3 bases; junction bases outside the gene matches: 12. Germline-derived CDR1 and CDR2 are SGDLS and YYNGEE. Here the CDR3 reads CASSTPRTGSDYEQYF. The CDR3 DNA is TGTGCCAGCAGCACCCCTCGGACAGGGTCCGACTACGAGCAGTACTTC.

In this sample, this clone is medium-sized. This chain joins TRBV6-2 or TRBV6-3 and TRBJ1-1; 9 positions match TRBD1. The junction had 9 bases not matched to a gene; V was cut back by 3 bases and J by 4 bases. The germline CDR1 and CDR2 sequences are MNHEY and SVGEGT. The CDR3 is 16 amino acids. The CDR3 protein is CASSYSYRGPGTEAFF. CDR3 coding DNA: TGTGCCAGCAGTTATTCATACAGGGGGCCGGGCACTGAAGCTTTCTTT.

This clone is categorized as medium-sized (0.01 to 0.1%). The V and J genes are TRBV30 and TRBJ1-5, with D possibly being TRBD1 (5 bases). V shed 0 bases and J shed 4 bases, with 10 bases lying between them. Germline V CDR1 and CDR2: GTSNPN, SVGIG (reference sequence). This CDR3 has 14 amino acids. The CDR3 loop reads CAWSVLGRNQPQHF. CDR3 sequence (DNA): TGTGCCTGGAGTGTACTGGGACGAAATCAGCCCCAGCATTTT.

This clone showed up just a few times. Just one base apart from a much larger clone, this may be a read error. The chain recombines TRBV11-1 with TRBJ2-1; 11 positions match TRBD1. The germline CDR1 and CDR2 sequences are SGHAT and FQDESV (reference sequence). CDR3 size: 16 residues. For the CDR3, the DNA is TGTGCCAGCAGCTTAGTCGGACAGGGGGCCGGCAATGGGCAGTTCTTC. As protein: CASSLVGQGAGNGQFF.

This clone is medium-sized in the sample. The same CDR3 arises from other DNA sequences in this sample as well. The V gene is TRBV30, the J gene TRBJ2-7; weak D call: TRBD2 (5 bases). Germline V gives CDR1 GTSNPN, CDR2 SVGIG (reference sequence). Trimming stripped 5 bases from V and 3 bases from J, with 8 bases between. The CDR3 has 11 amino acids. CDR3 in amino acids: CAWGDYYEQYV. As DNA, the CDR3 is TGTGCCTGGGGCGACTACTACGAGCAGTACGTC.

The CDR3 loop reads CASSVDRGNSPLHF. The CDR3, as DNA: TGTGCCAGTAGTGTTGACAGGGGCAATTCACCCCTCCACTTT. The gene calls are TRBV19 and TRBJ1-6, with 8 bases lining up with TRBD1. After removal of 5 bases from V and 7 bases from J, the junction contained 4 bases not matched to a gene. The CDR3 sequence is 14 residues long. Per the germline V gene, CDR1 is LNHDA and CDR2 is SQIVND (reference sequence).

This clone occurred many times. The chain joins TRBV11-2 to TRBJ2-2, with unresolved D. The V and J ends lost 5 bases and 6 bases respectively, with 10 bases between them. The germline gives CDR1 SGHAT, CDR2 FQNNGV. This CDR3 spans 13 amino acids. In nucleotides, the CDR3 is TGTGCCAGCAGCCCGATTAGAGCCGGGGAGCTGTTTTTT. It encodes CASSPIRAGELFF.

This clone was recorded many times. The chain uses TRBV18 and TRBJ2-5; D remains unclear. This CDR3 contains 12 residues. CDR1 and CDR2 from the germline V gene are KGHSH and LQKENI. V gave up 4 bases and J gave up 0 bases, with 3 bases separating them. Written as DNA, the CDR3 is TGTGCCAGCTCACAGAACCAAGAGACCCAGTACTTC. Its protein is CASSQNQETQYF.

This clone occurred many times. The V and J genes are TRBV13 and TRBJ1-4; tentatively, D is TRBD1 (5 bases). The CDR3 sequence is 16 residues long. The V gene lost 7 bases and the J gene lost 7 bases, with 22 bases spanning the gap. CDR1 is PRHDT and CDR2 is FYEKMQ in the germline V gene (reference sequence). The DNA of the CDR3 is TGTGCCAGCACTTTAGGGGCCCGAGGGAGAGGTGAAAAACTGTTTTTT. This encodes CASTLGARGRGEKLFF.

A few counts support this clone. This CDR3 is missing its conserved last phenylalanine or tryptophan, likely due to a read error. The rearrangement uses TRBV12-3 or TRBV12-4 and TRBJ1-3; D is ambiguous. The CDR3 has 15 residues. Trimming stripped 4 bases from V and 10 bases from J, with 20 bases between. CDR3 nucleotides: TGTGCCAGCAGTTCAGAACTCGGAGCTAGGAAAACCATATATCTT. Protein sequence: CASSSELGARKTIYL.

The chain links TRBV28 to TRBJ2-7; D uncertain. V was clipped by 7 bases and J by 3 bases, with 16 bases between them. There are 14 residues in the CDR3. Per germline, CDR1 MDHEN and CDR2 SYDVKM. The CDR3 loop is CASKDSTESYEQYV. CDR3 bases: TGTGCCAGCAAAGACTCGACTGAAAGCTACGAGCAGTACGTC.

This clone was counted ten times or more. The rearrangement uses TRBV4-3 and TRBJ2-7; D might be TRBD1 or TRBD2, each matching 5 bases. Germline loops: CDR1 LGHNA, CDR2 YSLEER. With 4 bases removed from V and 2 bases from J, the gap between germline ends came to 15 bases. This CDR3 is 15 amino acids long. CDR3 sequence reads: CASSPRRQGPYEQYV. CDR3 DNA: TGCGCCAGCAGCCCAAGGAGGCAGGGCCCCTACGAGCAGTACGTC.

The table lists this clone with many counts. The chain joins TRBV24-1 to TRBJ2-4, with unresolved D. The germline V gene encodes CDR1 KGHDR and CDR2 SFDVKD. With 4 bases removed from V and 6 bases from J, the gap between germline ends came to 12 bases. The CDR3 loop spans 14 amino acids. In DNA, the CDR3 is TGTGCCACCAGTGACCCCAACGGAGCAAACATTCAGTACTTC. Protein: CATSDPNGANIQYF.

This clone was seen only a few times. The chain recombines TRBV20-1 with TRBJ1-2; 10 bases are a match to TRBD1. This CDR3 is 16 amino acids long. Germline V gene data show CDR1 as DFQATT and CDR2 as SNEGSKA (reference sequence). Trimming took 6 bases from V and 8 from J; bases not matched to a gene: 18. This chain's CDR3 is CSAGQGVYCLRGGYTF. The CDR3 DNA is TGCAGTGCCGGACAGGGGGTATACTGCTTACGGGGAGGCTACACCTTC.

This clone is termed medium-sized. V is TRBV5-1 and J is TRBJ2-3, with a tentative D call TRBD2 (6 bases). This CDR3 has 17 residues. The V gene's germline CDR1 is SGHRS and CDR2 YFSETQ. V shed 0 bases and J shed 4 bases, with 18 bases lying between them. CDR3 sequence reads: CASSLVKEGWRSDTQYF. For the CDR3, the DNA is TGCGCCAGCAGCTTGGTAAAGGAGGGATGGCGATCAGATACGCAGTATTTT. Drawing the rest from reference TRBV5-1 and TRBJ2-3, the complete variable domain is KAGVTQTPRYLIKTRGQQVTLSCSPISGHRSVSWYQQTPGQGLQFLFEYFSETQRNKGNFPGRFSGRQFSNSRSEMNVSTLELGDSALYLCASSLVKEGWRSDTQYFGPGTRLTVL.

In its sample, this clone ranks as medium-sized. The chain couples TRBV12-3 or TRBV12-4 to TRBJ2-1, with TRBD1 identical over 8 bases. V shed 8 bases and J 9 bases; nucleotides not matched to a gene: 12. The CDR3 runs to 14 residues. The CDR3 coding sequence is TGTGCCAGCCGTCTGGGACAGGTCGTCGGTGAGCAGTTCTTC. It codes for CASRLGQVVGEQFF.

V is TRBV7-3 and J is TRBJ2-3; D gene unclear. Germline CDR1 SGHTA, CDR2 FQGTGA. This CDR3 is built from 15 residues. Trimming left V 5 bases short and J 0 bases short, with 12 bases between. The CDR3 sequence is CASSPWLGSTDTQYF. In DNA, the CDR3 is TGTGCCAGCAGCCCATGGTTGGGAAGCACAGATACGCAGTATTTT.

With respect to this clone: This CDR3 fails to terminate in the conserved phenylalanine or tryptophan, so it likely reflects a read error. J is TRBJ1-1 and V is TRBV9, with D perhaps matching TRBD1 (6 bases). From germline, CDR1 is SGDLS and CDR2 YYNGEE. The CDR3 runs 13 residues. The CDR3 DNA reads as TGTGCCAGCAGCCCATCGGGGGACACTGAGGCTTTCTCT. This translates into CASSPSGDTEAFS.

This clone was seen repeatedly, ten times or more. V usage is TRBV2 and J usage is TRBJ1-1, with TRBD1 as a possible D gene (5 bases). The CDR3 loop spans 13 amino acids. Trimming pared 10 bases from V and 5 bases from J, leaving 17 bases between. Germline lookup yields CDR1 SNHLY and CDR2 FYNNEI. DNA for the CDR3: TGTGCCACCTGGGGGTCAGGGCAAACTGAAGCTTTCTTT. Amino acid sequence: CATWGSGQTEAFF.

The sample holds many counts of this clone. This CDR3 fails to terminate in the conserved phenylalanine or tryptophan, so it likely reflects a read error. The chain links TRBV5-6 to TRBJ2-5, with 11 bases identical to TRBD2. There are 16 residues in the CDR3. Unmatched junction bases numbered 11, after V lost 5 bases and J lost 5 bases. Germline V CDR1 and CDR2: SGHDT, YYEEEE. The DNA for the CDR3 is TGTGCCAGCAGTCGTCTAGCGGGGGGCCTCTGGGAGACCCAGTACTCC. This sequence encodes CASSRLAGGLWETQYS.

This clone was recorded at least ten times. The V call is TRBV15, the J call TRBJ1-4; D is possibly TRBD1 (6 bases). V gave up 0 bases and J gave up 6 bases, with 14 bases separating them. CDR1 is LNHNV and CDR2 is YYDKDF in the germline V gene (reference sequence). The CDR3 has 16 amino acids. CDR3 region: CATSRDGGARDEKLFF. The CDR3 coding sequence is TGTGCCACCAGCAGAGACGGGGGGGCCAGGGATGAAAAACTGTTTTTT.

This clone showed up many times. V is TRBV5-8 and J is TRBJ2-1, with 8 nucleotides matching TRBD2. The CDR3 totals 14 residues. The trim removed 4 bases at V and 6 bases at J, leaving 6 bases unmatched. CDR1 and CDR2 from the germline V gene are SGHTS and YDEGEE. For the CDR3, the DNA is TGTGCCAGCAGCCTTGCCGGGACTAGCAATGAGCAGTTCTTC. It codes for CASSLAGTSNEQFF.

This clone showed up many times. The chain employs TRBV5-6 and TRBJ1-1, with TRBD1 matching over 7 bases. Germline values: CDR1 SGHDT, CDR2 YYEEEE. The V and J ends lost 5 bases and 4 bases, in that order; junction bases with no gene match: 8. This CDR3 contains 14 residues. The CDR3 loop reads CASSRRDRPTEAFF. The CDR3 nucleotides read TGTGCCAGCAGTCGCCGGGACAGACCCACTGAAGCTTTCTTT.